Shown below are 32 T cell receptor beta chains from a single sample sequenced in a study of cytomegalovirus exposure and HLA in healthy donors. The PCR employed 60 Vbeta primers together with 13 Jbeta primers. TCRdb keeps only in-frame clones here, not all; method: immunoSEQ multiplex PCR. This listing includes 65,000 to 90,000 clones. The sequenced sample consisted of PBMCs. The origin of the receptors is a female donor in good health and CMV-seropositive.

V is TRBV18 and J is TRBJ1-4; 9 bases agree with TRBD1. This CDR3 is built from 17 residues. The ends lost 6 bases at V and 3 bases at J; junction bases unmatched: 11. CDR1 and CDR2 from the germline V gene are KGHSH and LQKENI. CDR3 in DNA: TGTGCCAGCTCTCTCACAGGGGGCGACGGGGCTAATGAAAAACTGTTTTTT. Amino acids: CASSLTGGDGANEKLFF. Full variable domain (rest looked up from reference TRBV18 and TRBJ1-4): NAGVMQNPRHLVRRRGQEARLRCSPMKGHSHVYWYRQLPEEGLKFMVYLQKENIIDESGMPKERFSAEFPKEGPSILRIQQVVRGDSAAYFCASSLTGGDGANEKLFFGSGTQLSVL.

This chain connects TRBV27 to TRBJ2-7; TRBD1 is a possible D gene (5 bases). Germline CDR1 is MNHEY and CDR2 is SMNVEV (reference sequence). Deletions cut 2 bases from V and 1 base from J, with 6 bases between. The CDR3 is made up of 13 amino acids. CDR3 amino acids: CASSLRGSYEQYF. The CDR3 DNA sequence: TGTGCCAGCAGTTTAAGGGGATCCTACGAGCAGTACTTC.

In regard to this clone: One end of the junction does not line up with germline, which may come from a read error. The CDR3 loop reads CASSQDFSGSFDKQYF. CDR3 nucleotides: TGCGCCAGCAGCCAAGACTTTAGCGGGAGCTTCGATAAGCAGTATTTT. The rearrangement links TRBV4-3 to TRBJ2-3; 9 bases line up with TRBD2. Germline V gene lookup returns CDR1 LGHNA and CDR2 YSLEER. The CDR3 consists of 16 residues.

The rearrangement links TRBV28 to TRBJ1-2; 8 nucleotides match TRBD1. With 4 bases clipped from V and 3 bases from J, the junction kept 4 bases outside the gene matches. There are 14 residues in the CDR3. Looked up from germline, CDR1 is MDHEN and CDR2 is SYDVKM. The CDR3 region has the DNA TGTGCCAGCAGTTCACCGGGACAGGACTATGGCTACACCTTC. It encodes CASSSPGQDYGYTF.

The rearrangement joins TRBV19 to TRBJ1-2, with D possibly TRBD1 on 6 matching bases. CDR3 length equals 12 residues. CDR1 is LNHDA and CDR2 is SQIVND in the germline V gene (reference sequence). Trimming took off 7 bases at V and 8 bases at J, with 14 bases between the two ends. CDR3 nucleotides: TGTGCCAGTAAAAGACAGGTTGGAGGCTACACCTTC. Translated, it gives CASKRQVGGYTF.

The chain carries TRBV10-1 and TRBJ1-4; D unresolved. This CDR3 contains 12 residues. CDR1 and CDR2 (germline): WNHNN, SYGVQD (reference sequence). Trimming shortened V by 11 bases and J by 5 bases, and 12 bases separated the two germline ends. CDR3 DNA: TGCGCCCCCCGAGGGTGGAATGAAAAACTGTTTTTT. The encoded protein is CAPRGWNEKLFF.

The chain uses TRBV2 and TRBJ2-1; 7 nucleotides align to TRBD1. CDR1 is SNHLY, CDR2 FYNNEI, per germline. This CDR3 is built from 15 residues. Unmatched junction bases numbered 11, after V lost 5 bases and J lost 7 bases. This CDR3 is CASSQTGHPSNEQFF. The CDR3 DNA sequence: TGTGCCAGCAGTCAGACAGGGCATCCTTCGAATGAGCAGTTCTTC.

CDR3 nucleotides: TGTGCCAGTAGTATCGGGACAGGGGGGACTGAAGCTTTCTTT. Translating gives CASSIGTGGTEAFF. The chain combines TRBV19 with TRBJ1-1; 11 bases line up with TRBD1. CDR3 length: 14 residues. V lost 3 bases, J lost 5 bases, and 2 bases stayed unmatched. Germline CDR1 and CDR2: LNHDA and SQIVND (reference sequence). Together with reference TRBV19 and TRBJ1-1, the CDR3 gives the full variable domain: DGGITQSPKYLFRKEGQNVTLSCEQNLNHDAMYWYRQDPGQGLRLIYYSQIVNDFQKGDIAEGYSVSREKKESFPLTVTSAQKNPTAFYLCASSIGTGGTEAFFGQGTRLTVV.

J is TRBJ2-2 and V is TRBV5-1, with a tentative D call TRBD1 (6 bases). Germline-derived CDR1 and CDR2 are SGHRS and YFSETQ. Trimming stripped 0 bases from V and 3 bases from J, with 12 bases between. The CDR3 has 16 residues. The CDR3 reads CASSLGSRGDTGELFF. The CDR3 nucleotides read TGCGCCAGCAGCTTGGGGTCCAGGGGAGACACCGGGGAGCTGTTTTTT.

The chain is built from TRBV2 and TRBJ2-3; tentative D call: TRBD1 (6 bases). The germline V gene has CDR1 SNHLY and CDR2 FYNNEI. The CDR3 runs 15 residues. The ends were cut back, 8 bases at V and 2 bases at J, with 17 bases in the middle. This CDR3 reads CASVRDGGPTDTQYF. The CDR3 region has the DNA TGTGCCAGCGTCAGGGATGGGGGCCCCACAGATACGCAGTATTTT.

The chain recombines TRBV30 with TRBJ2-5; 15 bases map to TRBD2. With 7 bases clipped from V and 4 bases from J, the junction kept 4 bases outside the gene matches. The CDR3 is 14 amino acids. Germline CDR1 GTSNPN, CDR2 SVGIG (reference sequence). The CDR3 sequence is CAYSGLAGGETQYF. The DNA for the CDR3 is TGTGCCTATTCGGGACTAGCGGGAGGAGAGACCCAGTACTTC.

The CDR3, as DNA: TGTGCCAGCAGTGATGCGGGGAGCACAGATACGCAGTATTTT. This codes for CASSDAGSTDTQYF. The genes are TRBV25-1 and TRBJ2-3; D is perhaps TRBD2 (6 bases). CDR3 length: 14 amino acids. Germline V CDR1 and CDR2: MGHDK, SYGVNS. Trimming removed 3 bases from V and 0 bases from J, with 7 bases in between.

The chain combines TRBV30 with TRBJ1-4, with D perhaps TRBD1 (6 bases). The V gene's germline CDR1 is GTSNPN and CDR2 SVGIG (reference sequence). The V end was cut by 0 bases, the J end by 9 bases, with 14 bases between. The length of the CDR3 is 14 residues. CDR3 nucleotides: TGTGCCTGGAGTGTTGCGGGGGCTGGGAAAAAACTGTTTTTT. Amino acid sequence: CAWSVAGAGKKLFF.

The gene calls are TRBV6-4 and TRBJ2-2; 9 bases agree with TRBD2. The J segment lost 5 bases and the V segment lost 8 bases, leaving 6 bases of the junction unmatched. Germline values: CDR1 MRHNA, CDR2 SNTAGT. The CDR3 runs 14 residues. The CDR3 reads CASSVAGETGELFF. The CDR3 nucleotides read TGTGCCAGCTCAGTAGCGGGGGAAACCGGGGAGCTGTTTTTT.

The chain joins TRBV29-1 to TRBJ2-1, with 16 nucleotides matching TRBD2. The CDR3 sequence is 16 residues long. The trim removed 3 bases at V and 5 bases at J, leaving 4 bases unmatched. Germline CDR1 reads SQVTM; CDR2 reads ANQGSEA. The CDR3 bases are TGCAGCGTTGAGGGACTAGCGGGGGGGCGAGACAATGAGCAGTTCTTC. Translated: CSVEGLAGGRDNEQFF.

The J gene is TRBJ2-6, the V gene TRBV4-1; TRBD1 matches at 7 bases. In germline, CDR1 is MGHRA, CDR2 YSYEKL. The CDR3 totals 16 residues. Trimming took 3 bases from V and 4 from J; bases not matched to a gene: 6. The CDR3 region is CASSHQTGYGANVLTF. In nucleotides, the CDR3 is TGCGCCAGCAGCCACCAGACAGGGTACGGGGCCAACGTCCTGACTTTC.

This rearrangement joins TRBV5-8 to TRBJ1-2; TRBD1 aligns across 12 bases. The germline V gene has CDR1 SGHTS and CDR2 YDEGEE. The CDR3 is 16 residues long. Trimming at V came to 4 bases and at J to 6 bases, leaving 10 bases not matched to a gene. CDR3 sequence reads: CASSLGGQGAQDGYTF. CDR3 DNA: TGTGCCAGCAGCCTGGGGGGACAGGGGGCGCAGGATGGCTACACCTTC.

V is TRBV2 and J is TRBJ1-1; a possible D gene is TRBD1 (5 bases). CDR1 SNHLY and CDR2 FYNNEI come from the germline V gene. The CDR3 loop spans 14 amino acids. V was trimmed by 4 bases and J by 1 base, leaving 10 bases between them. The CDR3 bases are TGTGCCAGCAGTGCGAGGGGAGGGAACACTGAAGCTTTCTTT. Protein: CASSARGGNTEAFF.

The rearrangement uses TRBV28 and TRBJ1-1; D may be TRBD1 (6 bases). This CDR3 is 15 amino acids long. V shed 3 bases and J shed 4 bases, with 15 bases lying between them. CDR1 and CDR2 from the germline V gene are MDHEN and SYDVKM. The CDR3 here is CASSLNRARGTEAFF. CDR3 coding DNA: TGTGCCAGCAGTTTGAACAGGGCCCGGGGCACTGAAGCTTTCTTT.

The chain joins TRBV5-1 to TRBJ2-7; 7 bases fit TRBD1. The CDR3 runs to 14 residues. Germline V gene lookup returns CDR1 SGHRS and CDR2 YFSETQ. J lost 0 bases, V lost 4 bases, and 4 bases had no gene match. The CDR3 protein is CASSGGQASYEQYF. The DNA of the CDR3 is TGCGCCAGCAGCGGCGGACAGGCCTCCTACGAGCAGTACTTC.

The CDR3 sequence: CSVDFAGPEQYF. DNA for the CDR3: TGCAGCGTTGATTTTGCAGGGCCAGAGCAGTACTTC. The chain links TRBV29-1 to TRBJ2-7; a possible D gene is TRBD1 (5 bases). V was shortened by 3 bases and J by 7 bases, with 13 bases between the two germline ends. The CDR3 is 12 amino acids. Germline CDR1 SQVTM, CDR2 ANQGSEA.

This chain links TRBV19 with TRBJ1-1; 10 bases align to TRBD1. After removal of 3 bases from V and 11 bases from J, the junction contained 9 bases not matched to a gene. Per germline, CDR1 LNHDA and CDR2 SQIVND (reference sequence). CDR3 length: 14 residues. In DNA, the CDR3 is TGTGCCAGTAGTATCCTGCCGGGACAGGGGTCGGCTTTCTTT. Its protein is CASSILPGQGSAFF.

A word on this clone: The same CDR3 is also encoded by other DNA sequences in this sample. This chain connects TRBV5-1 to TRBJ2-7, with TRBD1 matching 7 bases. Germline V CDR1 and CDR2: SGHRS, YFSETQ. The CDR3 contains 14 residues. Unmatched junction bases numbered 6, after V lost 4 bases and J lost 2 bases. CDR3 DNA: TGCGCCAGCAGCCCCGGACAGGACCCCTACGAGCAGTACTTC. Translation: CASSPGQDPYEQYF.

The V and J genes are TRBV29-1 and TRBJ2-7, with 8 bases aligning to TRBD2. This CDR3 has 13 amino acids. V was pared by 7 bases and J by 5 bases, with 10 bases of the junction left unmatched. Germline CDR1 is SQVTM and CDR2 is ANQGSEA. This CDR3 is CSAGTSPDHEQYF. Here the CDR3 DNA reads TGCAGCGCCGGGACTAGTCCTGACCACGAGCAGTACTTC.

The rearrangement links TRBV5-1 to TRBJ2-7; TRBD2 is a possible D gene (6 bases). The V gene lost 0 bases and the J gene lost 5 bases, with 21 bases spanning the gap. The CDR3 totals 17 residues. The germline V gene encodes CDR1 SGHRS and CDR2 YFSETQ. Here the CDR3 DNA reads TGCGCCAGCAGCTTGGGGGGTTCGGTCTTAGGGAGGAACGAGCAGTACTTC. Its protein is CASSLGGSVLGRNEQYF.

This chain uses TRBV5-1 with TRBJ1-1, with unresolved D. Per germline, CDR1 SGHRS and CDR2 YFSETQ. V was trimmed by 2 bases and J by 0 bases, leaving 5 bases between them. This CDR3 comprises 13 residues. The CDR3: CASSFDMNTEAFF. In DNA, the CDR3 is TGCGCCAGCAGCTTCGACATGAACACTGAAGCTTTCTTT.

The DNA of the CDR3 is TGTGCCGTTGAGAGACAGGGGGTTGCCTACGAGCAGTACTTC. This codes for CAVERQGVAYEQYF. The chain is built from TRBV6-5 and TRBJ2-7; 9 positions match TRBD1. Germline values: CDR1 MNHEY, CDR2 SVGAGI. J lost 2 bases, V lost 11 bases, and 10 bases had no gene match. CDR3 length: 14 residues.

The V and J genes are TRBV28 and TRBJ2-5; TRBD1 agrees at 7 bases. This CDR3 is built from 14 residues. V shed 5 bases, J shed 2 bases, and the junction held 5 bases outside the gene matches. From germline, CDR1 is MDHEN and CDR2 SYDVKM. CDR3 in amino acids: CASSLRDRQETQYF. The CDR3 DNA reads TGTGCCAGCAGTCTCCGGGACAGACAAGAGACCCAGTACTTC.

CDR3 region: CASSPAAGIHEQFF. The CDR3 DNA reads as TGTGCCAGCAGCCCCGCAGCAGGGATCCATGAGCAGTTCTTC. The V and J genes are TRBV9 and TRBJ2-1, with a possible D match to TRBD1 (5 bases). V shed 4 bases and J shed 8 bases, with 16 bases lying between them. The CDR3 length is 14 residues. Germline V CDR1 and CDR2: SGDLS, YYNGEE.

The chain links TRBV7-9 to TRBJ1-1; D call uncertain. V dropped 3 bases and J dropped 4 bases, with 9 bases sitting between them. The CDR3 sequence is 13 residues long. Germline V gene data show CDR1 as SEHNR and CDR2 as FQNEAQ (reference sequence). CDR3 loop: CASSLEGSTEAFF. DNA of the CDR3: TGTGCCAGCAGCTTGGAGGGTTCCACTGAAGCTTTCTTT.

The rearrangement uses TRBV19 and TRBJ1-1, with 8 bases that match TRBD1. V was clipped by 8 bases and J by 0 bases; unmatched bases: 5. The CDR3 has 14 residues. CDR1 is LNHDA, CDR2 SQIVND, per germline (reference sequence). This chain's CDR3 is CASQGAYMNTEAFF. In nucleotides, the CDR3 is TGTGCCAGTCAGGGGGCTTACATGAACACTGAAGCTTTCTTT.

The rearrangement uses TRBV27 and TRBJ2-2; D is unclear. V gave up 0 bases and J gave up 1 base, with 6 bases separating them. Germline CDR1 MNHEY, CDR2 SMNVEV (reference sequence). CDR3 size: 15 residues. The CDR3 bases are TGTGCCAGCAGTTTATCATACTGGAACACCGGGGAGCTGTTTTTT. This codes for CASSLSYWNTGELFF.